Listed below are T cell receptor beta chains from one sample, sequenced in a study of T cells in Graves' hyperthyroidism and ophthalmopathy. TCRdb redid the calling of the multiplex PCR reads with MiXCR, one entry per CDR3 protein. The table includes approximately 600,000 distinct CDR3 sequences, around 21% detected once. The sequencing sample was made of blood. These receptors originate from a man aged 30 to 45 with Graves' ophthalmopathy. CDR3s include the opening cysteine and the closing phenylalanine or tryptophan. D genes are given only for firm matches. Only some rows state a clone size, as once, few, many or a class for expanded clones.

j_call: TRBJ2-1; v_call: TRBV20-1; d_call: TRBD2; clone_size: few; cdr3_aa: CSAGSSGREGGAQFF; cdr3_nt: TGCAGTGCTGGGTCTAGCGGGAGGGAGGGAGGTGCGCAGTTCTTC
j_call: TRBJ2-1; v_call: TRBV11-2; d_call: -; clone_size: -; cdr3_aa: CASSLDRGIRPNNEQFF; cdr3_nt: TGTGCCAGCAGCTTAGATCGGGGGATACGCCCGAACAATGAGCAGTTCTTC
j_call: TRBJ1-6; v_call: TRBV28; d_call: -; clone_size: many; cdr3_aa: CASRGSYNSPLHF; cdr3_nt: TGTGCCAGCAGGGGCAGCTATAATTCACCCCTCCACTTT
j_call: TRBJ2-1; v_call: TRBV14; d_call: TRBD2; clone_size: -; cdr3_aa: CAGSPFRRGWTSGRPTQYNEQFF; cdr3_nt: TGTGCCGGCAGCCCTTTTAGACGAGGATGGACTAGTGGGAGGCCCACGCAATACAATGAGCAGTTCTTC
j_call: TRBJ2-3; v_call: TRBV11-3; d_call: TRBD2; clone_size: -; cdr3_aa: CASSQGLVSTDTQYF; cdr3_nt: TGTGCCAGCAGCCAAGGACTAGTGAGCACAGATACGCAGTATTTT
j_call: TRBJ2-1; v_call: TRBV9; d_call: TRBD2; clone_size: -; cdr3_aa: CASSAQPTSGNNEQFF; cdr3_nt: TGTGCCAGCAGCGCCCAACCGACTAGCGGCAACAATGAGCAGTTCTTC
j_call: TRBJ2-2; v_call: TRBV10-3; d_call: -; clone_size: -; cdr3_aa: CAIRDDGYTGELFF; cdr3_nt: TGTGCCATCAGGGATGATGGGTACACCGGGGAGCTGTTTTTT
j_call: TRBJ2-3; v_call: TRBV11-2; d_call: TRBD1; clone_size: -; cdr3_aa: CASSPRTGEITSTDTQYF; cdr3_nt: TGTGCCAGCAGCCCGCGGACAGGGGAAATTACTAGCACAGATACGCAGTATTTT
j_call: TRBJ2-7; v_call: TRBV7-2; d_call: -; clone_size: once; cdr3_aa: CASSKPTVSYEQYF; cdr3_nt: TGTGCCAGCAGCAAACCGACAGTCTCCTACGAGCAGTACTTC
j_call: TRBJ2-2; v_call: TRBV10-3; d_call: TRBD2; clone_size: few; cdr3_aa: CAISESRLAGANTGELFF; cdr3_nt: TGTGCCATCAGTGAGTCGCGGCTAGCGGGAGCGAATACCGGGGAGCTGTTTTTT
j_call: TRBJ1-1; v_call: TRBV30; d_call: -; clone_size: -; cdr3_aa: CAWSVTLDGIFGFF; cdr3_nt: TGTGCCTGGAGTGTAACCTTGGATGGGATTTTTGGTTTCTTT
j_call: TRBJ2-1; v_call: TRBV27; d_call: TRBD2; clone_size: few; cdr3_aa: CASSLTGTSGVYNEQFF; cdr3_nt: TGTGCCAGCAGTTTAACCGGGACTAGCGGGGTATACAATGAGCAGTTCTTC
j_call: TRBJ1-4; v_call: TRBV7-9; d_call: -; clone_size: -; cdr3_aa: CASSSPNRHGPAAWEKLFF; cdr3_nt: TGTGCCAGCAGCTCCCCGAATCGACACGGGCCGGCTGCATGGGAAAAACTGTTTTTT
j_call: TRBJ1-2; v_call: TRBV25-1; d_call: TRBD1; clone_size: -; cdr3_aa: CASSGGPPSYGYTF; cdr3_nt: TGTGCCAGCTCAGGGGGCCCGCCCTCCTACGGCTACACCTTC
j_call: TRBJ1-1; v_call: TRBV19; d_call: TRBD1; clone_size: few; cdr3_aa: CASSTRDRESEAFF; cdr3_nt: TGTGCCAGTAGTACTCGGGACAGGGAATCTGAAGCTTTCTTT
j_call: TRBJ2-2; v_call: TRBV30; d_call: -; clone_size: many; cdr3_aa: CAFRARNTGELFF; cdr3_nt: TGTGCCTTTCGGGCCAGGAACACCGGGGAGCTGTTTTTT
j_call: TRBJ2-7; v_call: TRBV10-2; d_call: TRBD1; clone_size: -; cdr3_aa: CASSESTGDLREQYF; cdr3_nt: TGCGCCAGCAGTGAGTCTACAGGGGATCTGCGCGAGCAGTACTTC
j_call: TRBJ2-7; v_call: TRBV6-5; d_call: -; clone_size: many; cdr3_aa: CASSYRGSTYEQYF; cdr3_nt: TGTGCCAGCAGTTACAGGGGATCCACCTACGAGCAGTACTTC
j_call: TRBJ2-7; v_call: TRBV20-1; d_call: TRBD1; clone_size: many; cdr3_aa: CSARGPGQPYEQYF; cdr3_nt: TGCAGTGCTAGAGGTCCGGGACAGCCCTACGAGCAGTACTTC
j_call: TRBJ1-1; v_call: TRBV5-5; d_call: -; clone_size: few; cdr3_aa: CASSLDGKRAFF; cdr3_nt: TGTGCCAGCAGCTTAGACGGGAAAAGGGCTTTCTTT
j_call: TRBJ2-3; v_call: TRBV2; d_call: -; clone_size: -; cdr3_aa: CASSEVDFQAQYF; cdr3_nt: TGTGCCAGCAGTGAGGTTGACTTCCAAGCGCAGTATTTT
j_call: TRBJ2-6; v_call: TRBV7-9; d_call: TRBD1; clone_size: -; cdr3_aa: CASSLLGQDLTGANVLTF; cdr3_nt: TGTGCCAGCAGCTTATTGGGACAGGACCTTACTGGGGCCAACGTCCTGACTTTC
j_call: TRBJ2-7; v_call: TRBV4-2; d_call: -; clone_size: -; cdr3_aa: CASSYSAPGGTVSYEQYF; cdr3_nt: TGTGCCAGCAGTTACTCGGCCCCCGGCGGGACCGTCTCCTACGAGCAGTACTTC
j_call: TRBJ1-3; v_call: TRBV28; d_call: TRBD1; clone_size: -; cdr3_aa: CASQTPGGGGNTIYF; cdr3_nt: TGTGCCAGCCAAACCCCAGGGGGCGGCGGAAACACCATATATTTT
j_call: TRBJ2-1; v_call: TRBV10-3; d_call: TRBD2; clone_size: -; cdr3_aa: CAISTSGGHNEQFF; cdr3_nt: TGTGCCATCAGTACTAGCGGGGGCCACAATGAGCAGTTCTTC
j_call: TRBJ1-2; v_call: TRBV29-1; d_call: -; clone_size: few; cdr3_aa: CSVETNVNYGYTF; cdr3_nt: TGCAGCGTTGAGACCAACGTTAACTATGGCTACACCTTC
j_call: TRBJ1-1; v_call: TRBV6-1; d_call: -; clone_size: few; cdr3_aa: CASRLDRNTEAFF; cdr3_nt: TGTGCCAGCAGGTTGGACAGGAACACTGAAGCTTTCTTT
j_call: TRBJ2-2; v_call: TRBV30; d_call: -; clone_size: few; cdr3_aa: CAWSVVAGELFF; cdr3_nt: TGTGCCTGGAGTGTGGTGGCCGGGGAGCTGTTTTTT
j_call: TRBJ2-2; v_call: TRBV7-2; d_call: -; clone_size: many; cdr3_aa: CASSRTNTGELFF; cdr3_nt: TGTGCCAGCAGCCGGACTAACACCGGGGAGCTGTTTTTT
j_call: TRBJ2-1; v_call: TRBV19; d_call: TRBD1; clone_size: few; cdr3_aa: CASSKFPDRGRGNEQFF; cdr3_nt: TGTGCCAGTAGTAAATTCCCCGACAGGGGCCGGGGGAATGAGCAGTTCTTC
j_call: TRBJ1-1; v_call: TRBV10-3; d_call: -; clone_size: few; cdr3_aa: CAISPGVNTEAFF; cdr3_nt: TGTGCCATCAGCCCGGGAGTGAACACTGAAGCTTTCTTT
j_call: TRBJ2-3; v_call: TRBV4-2; d_call: TRBD2; clone_size: once; cdr3_aa: CASSQLAGARDTQYF; cdr3_nt: TGTGCCAGCAGCCAACTAGCGGGAGCTCGAGATACGCAGTATTTT
j_call: TRBJ1-6; v_call: TRBV6-1; d_call: TRBD1; clone_size: few; cdr3_aa: CASSETGQHNSPLHF; cdr3_nt: TGTGCCAGCAGTGAAACGGGACAGCATAATTCACCCCTCCACTTT
j_call: TRBJ2-5; v_call: TRBV2; d_call: TRBD2; clone_size: -; cdr3_aa: CATLGRLAGDEETQYF; cdr3_nt: TGTGCCACCCTCGGCCGGCTAGCGGGAGATGAAGAGACCCAGTACTTC
j_call: TRBJ2-4; v_call: TRBV20-1; d_call: -; clone_size: few; cdr3_aa: CSASGGGPGGIQYF; cdr3_nt: TGCAGTGCTAGTGGAGGGGGCCCGGGGGGCATTCAGTACTTC
j_call: TRBJ2-2; v_call: TRBV4-3; d_call: TRBD2; clone_size: -; cdr3_aa: CASSQDGGDAGELFF; cdr3_nt: TGCGCCAGCAGCCAAGATGGGGGGGATGCCGGGGAGCTGTTTTTT
j_call: TRBJ2-3; v_call: TRBV24-1; d_call: TRBD1; clone_size: -; cdr3_aa: CATSGIGTGGKDTQYF; cdr3_nt: TGTGCCACCAGTGGTATCGGGACAGGGGGAAAAGATACGCAGTATTTT
j_call: TRBJ1-2; v_call: TRBV18; d_call: -; clone_size: many; cdr3_aa: CASSPDRTYGYTF; cdr3_nt: TGTGCCAGCTCACCCGACAGGACGTATGGCTACACCTTC
j_call: TRBJ1-2; v_call: TRBV18; d_call: TRBD1; clone_size: many; cdr3_aa: CASSPQGQGYGYTF; cdr3_nt: TGTGCCAGCTCACCACAAGGACAGGGCTATGGCTACACCTTC
j_call: TRBJ2-7; v_call: TRBV20-1; d_call: -; clone_size: many; cdr3_aa: CSASRGRSYEQYF; cdr3_nt: TGCAGTGCCTCTAGGGGGAGGTCTTACGAGCAGTACTTC
j_call: TRBJ2-3; v_call: TRBV28; d_call: TRBD2; clone_size: few; cdr3_aa: CASSGGVLSTGDTQYF; cdr3_nt: TGTGCCAGCTCTGGGGGGGTACTCTCCACGGGAGATACGCAGTATTTT